The subject of this entry is one T cell receptor (beta chain). The antigen is not known. This specimen belongs to a study of response to subunit inactivated influenza vaccine. Study-level results: There was a suggestion from the authors that each seasonal influenza vaccination recruits few new T cells.

TCRdb reprocessed the RT-PCR reads with MiXCR, giving one entry per CDR3 protein. The data show about 540,000 distinct CDR3 sequences, roughly a quarter seen once. Trimming cost V 5 bases and J 0 bases; bases outside gene matches: 11. This CDR3 comprises 18 residues. Germline assignment: CDR1 SGHVS and CDR2 FQNEAQ. These data also featured in a second study, about T cells expressing NK-cell markers. According to that study: Synthesis of TCR beta cDNA relied on 5'RACE template switching carrying UMIs. It was from sorted CD3+CD56+NKG2C+, CD3+CD56+NKG2C- and CD3+CD56-NKG2C+ T cells that TCR beta repertoires came. HCMV seropositivity characterized seven of the eight sequenced donors, and seronegativity one. HCMV specificity of the expanded NKG2C+ T cell clones was not established.

The chain couples TRBV7-8 to TRBJ2-5, with TRBD2 matching 11 bases. This clonotype was obtained from a man between 50 and 59 years old who received an inactivated influenza vaccine. The material was CD4+ T cells sorted from PBMCs, obtained approximately 13 days after vaccination. The chain's CDR3 is CASSQGLAAAFNQETQYF. DNA of the CDR3: TGTGCCAGCAGCCAGGGACTAGCGGCAGCCTTCAACCAAGAGACCCAGTACTTC.